Below are 30 T cell receptor beta chains sequenced from a single sample in a study of sequential checkpoint blockade in melanoma. Libraries were prepared by immunoSEQ multiplex PCR; TCRdb keeps only in-frame clonotypes and omits some of them. The sample includes about 15,000 clones, 65% to 75% seen only once; the top ten take roughly an eighth. This sample's treatment: randomized to nivolumab then ipilimumab (arm A) or the reverse (arm B). The sample consisted of CD8+ T cells sorted from blood (inferred from file names), taken from a patient given nivolumab and ipilimumab in sequence. These receptors all come from a human donor with melanoma.

This clone was recorded a few times. The rearrangement links TRBV6-1 to TRBJ1-5; 8 nucleotides agree with TRBD1. Germline V gene lookup returns CDR1 MNHNS and CDR2 SASEGT. The trim removed 2 bases at V and 6 bases at J, leaving 6 bases unmatched. The CDR3 extends over 15 amino acids. The CDR3 nucleotides are TGTGCCAGCAGTGAATGGTCAGGGGGCAGTCAGCCCCAGCATTTT. It encodes CASSEWSGGSQPQHF.

This sequence joins TRBV7-2 and TRBJ1-1; D gene ambiguous. The V gene lost 1 base and the J gene lost 7 bases, with 10 bases spanning the gap. This CDR3 region has 13 residues. Germline values: CDR1 SGHTA, CDR2 FQGNSA. DNA of the CDR3: TGTGCCAGCAGCTTAGTACCTTCGGGTGAAGCTTTCTTT. Translated, it gives CASSLVPSGEAFF.

V usage is TRBV11-1 and J usage is TRBJ2-7, with a possible D match to TRBD2 (5 bases). Trimming stripped 4 bases from V and 0 bases from J, with 7 bases between. The CDR3 consists of 13 residues. CDR1 is SGHAT and CDR2 is FQDESV in the germline V gene (reference sequence). The DNA of the CDR3 is TGTGCCAGCAGCTACCGGGGCTCCTACGAGCAGTACTTC. It yields the protein CASSYRGSYEQYF.

The V gene is TRBV6-1, the J gene TRBJ1-2; no definite D call. This CDR3 is 17 amino acids long. Trimming left V 2 bases short and J 1 base short, with 17 bases between. The V gene's germline CDR1 is MNHNS and CDR2 SASEGT. CDR3 region: CASSELAGRQLNYGYTF. DNA for the CDR3: TGTGCCAGCAGTGAACTCGCTGGGAGGCAGCTTAACTATGGCTACACCTTC.

The rearrangement joins TRBV4-1 to TRBJ2-7, with D perhaps matching TRBD2 (5 bases). Per germline, CDR1 MGHRA and CDR2 YSYEKL. This CDR3 is built from 14 residues. Trimming took off 1 base at V and 2 bases at J, with 9 bases between the two ends. CDR3 residues: CASSQVEGPYEQYF. The CDR3, as DNA: TGCGCCAGCAGCCAAGTCGAGGGCCCCTACGAGCAGTACTTC.

The V and J genes are TRBV4-3 and TRBJ2-3, with 10 bases that match TRBD2. J was trimmed by 2 bases and V by 0 bases; bases with no gene match: 8. Germline CDR1 is LGHNA and CDR2 is YSLEER. This CDR3 comprises 18 residues. The CDR3 bases are TGCGCCAGCAGCCAAGACGGATTTGGACTAGCGGTCACAGATACGCAGTATTTT. It codes for CASSQDGFGLAVTDTQYF.

The V and J genes are TRBV4-3 and TRBJ2-2, with 9 positions matching TRBD2. This CDR3 spans 16 amino acids. V lost 5 bases, J lost 5 bases, and 9 bases stayed unmatched. The germline gives CDR1 LGHNA, CDR2 YSLEER. CDR3 nucleotides: TGCGCCAGCAGCTACTTAGCGGGAGAGGGTACCGGGGAGCTGTTTTTT. The encoded protein is CASSYLAGEGTGELFF.

This chain's CDR3 is CASSFRGGPGLRRTDTQYF. The DNA for the CDR3 is TGTGCCAGCAGTTTTAGAGGTGGACCCGGACTTCGGAGGACAGATACGCAGTATTTT. The chain employs TRBV27 and TRBJ2-3; the D gene is possibly TRBD2 (5 bases). The CDR3 runs to 19 residues. Trimming removed 3 bases from V and 3 bases from J, with 25 bases in between. Looked up from germline, CDR1 is MNHEY and CDR2 is SMNVEV (reference sequence).

The chain combines TRBV6-5 with TRBJ1-1, with D hard to call. This CDR3 comprises 14 residues. The germline V gene has CDR1 MNHEY and CDR2 SVGAGI. The V and J ends lost 0 bases and 0 bases respectively, with 5 bases between them. In DNA, the CDR3 is TGTGCCAGCAGTTACTCGGCCTTGAACACTGAAGCTTTCTTT. As protein: CASSYSALNTEAFF.

The chain employs TRBV29-1 and TRBJ1-2, with TRBD1 as a possible D gene (5 bases). Trimming removed 2 bases from V and 4 bases from J, with 11 bases in between. Germline CDR1 reads SQVTM; CDR2 reads ANQGSEA. There are 13 residues in the CDR3. For the CDR3, the DNA is TGCAGCGTTGAACTGGGGGGAGCCTATGGCTACACCTTC. This codes for CSVELGGAYGYTF.

This sequence joins TRBV9 and TRBJ2-7, with D maybe TRBD2 (6 bases). Germline V gene lookup returns CDR1 SGDLS and CDR2 YYNGEE. This CDR3 comprises 15 residues. The V and J ends lost 0 bases and 2 bases respectively, with 12 bases between them. CDR3 bases: TGTGCCAGCAGCGTAGGCCAGGGAGGAACCTACGAGCAGTACTTC. Translating it yields CASSVGQGGTYEQYF.

The rearrangement links TRBV29-1 to TRBJ1-1; tentative D call: TRBD1 (6 bases). This CDR3 is 15 amino acids long. The germline gives CDR1 SQVTM, CDR2 ANQGSEA. Trimming pared 7 bases from V and 1 base from J, leaving 19 bases between. CDR3 coding DNA: TGCAGCGACAGGGAGGGAGGCTGGGGGAACACTGAAGCTTTCTTT. Its translation: CSDREGGWGNTEAFF.

This clone was seen a single time. The rearrangement uses TRBV6-5 and TRBJ2-7; D may be TRBD1 (6 bases). V was pared by 7 bases and J by 3 bases, with 16 bases between. Germline V gives CDR1 MNHEY, CDR2 SVGAGI. The CDR3 spans 14 residues. The CDR3 DNA reads TGTGCCAGCAAGGTCAGGCAGGGGAGCTACGAGCAGTACTTC. Its translation is CASKVRQGSYEQYF.

The CDR3 region is CASSQQRTSSYEQYF. CDR3 nucleotide sequence: TGTGCCAGCAGCCAACAAAGGACTAGCTCTTACGAGCAGTACTTC. The chain joins TRBV4-2 to TRBJ2-7; 8 bases line up with TRBD2. The junction had 7 bases not matched to a gene; V was cut back by 2 bases and J by 4 bases. Germline CDR1 is LGHNA and CDR2 is YNFKEQ. The CDR3 runs 15 residues.

CDR3 DNA sequence: TGTGCCAGCGCAAGCGGGAGGCCCTCGGGCACCGGGGAGCTGTTTTTT. It codes for CASASGRPSGTGELFF. This chain joins TRBV7-9 and TRBJ2-2; TRBD2 aligns across 9 bases. Germline assignment: CDR1 SEHNR and CDR2 FQNEAQ (reference sequence). V gave up 8 bases and J gave up 4 bases; unmatched junction bases: 11. The CDR3 runs 16 residues. Together with reference TRBV7-9 and TRBJ2-2, the CDR3 gives the full variable domain: DTGVSQNPRHKITKRGQNVTFRCDPISEHNRLYWYRQTLGQGPEFLTYFQNEAQLEKSRLLSDRFSAERPKGSFSTLEIQRTEQGDSAMYLCASASGRPSGTGELFFGEGSRLTVL.

By share of the sample, this clone is medium-sized. The chain uses TRBV25-1 and TRBJ2-3; D is undetermined. Germline assignment: CDR1 MGHDK and CDR2 SYGVNS. Trimming removed 0 bases from V and 6 bases from J, with 7 bases in between. The CDR3 runs to 13 residues. The CDR3 region has the DNA TGTGCCAGCAGTGAATATCAAGCGGATACGCAGTATTTT. Translated, it gives CASSEYQADTQYF.

The V gene is TRBV7-8, the J gene TRBJ2-1; 7 bases line up with TRBD2. Germline-derived CDR1 and CDR2 are SGHVS and FQNEAQ. CDR3 length equals 16 residues. V lost 2 bases to trimming and J lost 8 bases; unmatched junction nucleotides: 12. The CDR3 is CASSLLAGGVRDEQFF. In DNA form, the CDR3 reads TGTGCCAGCAGCTTATTAGCTGGGGGGGTTCGCGATGAGCAGTTCTTC.

The J gene is TRBJ1-2, the V gene TRBV10-1, with D possibly being TRBD1 (5 bases). This CDR3 comprises 13 residues. Trimming removed 2 bases from V and 8 bases from J, with 12 bases in between. Germline V gene sequence: CDR1 WNHNN, CDR2 SYGVQD (reference sequence). CDR3 bases: TGCGCCAGCAGTGAGAGTCAGGGAGGCGGCTACACCTTC. Amino acids: CASSESQGGGYTF.

This clone was counted once. The chain employs TRBV5-1 and TRBJ2-1; the D gene is possibly TRBD2 (6 bases). Germline CDR1 is SGHRS and CDR2 is YFSETQ. There are 14 residues in the CDR3. Trimming pared 4 bases from V and 8 bases from J, leaving 16 bases between. CDR3 nucleotides: TGCGCCAGCAGCCCGGGACTGGCTAGGGATGAGCAGTTCTTC. The encoded protein is CASSPGLARDEQFF. The full variable domain, in which reference TRBV5-1 and TRBJ2-1 provide the parts outside the CDR3, is KAGVTQTPRYLIKTRGQQVTLSCSPISGHRSVSWYQQTPGQGLQFLFEYFSETQRNKGNFPGRFSGRQFSNSRSEMNVSTLELGDSALYLCASSPGLARDEQFFGPGTRLTVL.

The chain carries TRBV7-9 and TRBJ1-4; TRBD1 might be the D (6 bases). V lost 4 bases to trimming and J lost 5 bases, with 11 bases between them. Per germline, CDR1 SEHNR and CDR2 FQNEAQ (reference sequence). CDR3 length equals 14 residues. CDR3 sequence: CASSWTVVNEKLFF. The CDR3 bases are TGTGCCAGCAGCTGGACAGTTGTCAATGAAAAACTGTTTTTT.

This clone is deemed medium-sized (0.01 to 0.1%). V and J are TRBV4-1 and TRBJ1-3, with 10 bases aligning to TRBD1. Germline lookup yields CDR1 MGHRA and CDR2 YSYEKL. V was pared by 4 bases and J by 4 bases, with 7 bases of the junction left unmatched. This CDR3 has 16 residues. The CDR3 DNA reads as TGCGCCAGCAGCCCAGAGGGACAGGGGCCAGGAAACACCATATATTTT. Amino acid sequence: CASSPEGQGPGNTIYF.

This clone was observed a single time. The V call is TRBV6-5, the J call TRBJ2-5; D is uncertain. Per the germline V gene, CDR1 is MNHEY and CDR2 is SVGAGI. The CDR3 extends over 14 amino acids. V gave up 5 bases and J gave up 0 bases, with 10 bases separating them. The CDR3 here is CASSTSLDQETQYF. CDR3 DNA sequence: TGTGCCAGCAGTACTTCTCTGGACCAAGAGACCCAGTACTTC.

The V call is TRBV6-5, the J call TRBJ1-2, with D possibly TRBD1 on 5 matching bases. Per germline, CDR1 MNHEY and CDR2 SVGAGI. CDR3 size: 14 residues. V was cut by 11 bases and J by 1 base, with 17 bases left in between. DNA for the CDR3: TGTGCCGCAAGTGGTCAGGGAGGTAACTATGGCTACACCTTC. This sequence encodes CAASGQGGNYGYTF.

The chain has TRBV27 and TRBJ1-5, with 7 bases identical to TRBD1. CDR1 is MNHEY and CDR2 is SMNVEV in the germline V gene (reference sequence). The CDR3 length is 15 residues. Germline trimming cut 5 bases from V and 4 bases from J; bases unmatched to any gene: 8. CDR3 bases: TGTGCCAGCAGTCCCCTCGGACAGGCGAATCAGCCCCAGCATTTT. Translation gives CASSPLGQANQPQHF.

The chain recombines TRBV12-5 with TRBJ2-5; 7 nucleotides line up with TRBD1. Germline CDR1 and CDR2: LGHNT and FRNRAP. Germline trimming cut 1 base from V and 5 bases from J; bases unmatched to any gene: 10. There are 16 residues in the CDR3. The CDR3 here is CASGLDPDRVGETQYF. The CDR3 nucleotides read TGTGCTAGTGGTTTGGACCCTGACAGGGTCGGGGAGACCCAGTACTTC.

The J gene is TRBJ1-5, the V gene TRBV2; no clear D. Trimming shortened V by 3 bases and J by 3 bases, and 12 bases separated the two germline ends. CDR3 length: 15 residues. Per germline, CDR1 SNHLY and CDR2 FYNNEI. CDR3 sequence: CASSEVGRNNQPQHF. The CDR3 DNA follows: TGTGCCAGCAGTGAGGTCGGCAGGAACAATCAGCCCCAGCATTTT. Full variable domain (missing parts from reference TRBV2 and TRBJ1-5): EPEVTQTPSHQVTQMGQEVILRCVPISNHLYFYWYRQILGQKVEFLVSFYNNEISEKSEIFDDQFSVERPDGSNFTLKIRSTKLEDSAMYFCASSEVGRNNQPQHFGDGTRLSIL.

The chain couples TRBV6-5 to TRBJ2-5; D remains unclear. With the DNA end fitting TRBJ2-7 better, the J assignment may be wrong. This CDR3 comprises 13 residues. CDR1 is MNHEY, CDR2 SVGAGI, per germline. The CDR3 sequence is CASSYSGTNEQYF. The CDR3 DNA reads as TGTGCCAGCAGTTACTCTGGTACGAACGAGCAGTACTTC.

The rearrangement joins TRBV6-4 to TRBJ1-1; 7 positions agree with TRBD1. V shed 3 bases and J 1 base; nucleotides not matched to a gene: 2. This CDR3 region has 14 residues. CDR1 and CDR2 from the germline V gene are MRHNA and SNTAGT. CDR3 region: CASSERQGNTEAFF. The CDR3 DNA reads TGTGCCAGCAGTGAAAGACAGGGGAACACTGAAGCTTTCTTT.

The chain uses TRBV27 and TRBJ2-3; 10 bases fit TRBD2. The CDR3 runs to 14 residues. Germline CDR1 and CDR2: MNHEY and SMNVEV (reference sequence). Trimming took 7 bases from V and 6 from J; bases not matched to a gene: 7. The CDR3 coding sequence is TGTGCCAGCAATATAGCGGGGGGACTCGATACGCAGTATTTT. The encoded protein is CASNIAGGLDTQYF.

V is TRBV7-6 and J is TRBJ2-7; 7 bases match TRBD1. This CDR3 region has 14 residues. Germline assignment: CDR1 SGHVS and CDR2 FNYEAQ. V lost 6 bases to trimming and J lost 4 bases; unmatched junction nucleotides: 9. CDR3 DNA: TGTGCCAGCAGTCCCCCCGGGACAGATTACGAGCAGTACTTC. Its protein product is CASSPPGTDYEQYF. The full variable domain, in which reference TRBV7-6 and TRBJ2-7 provide the parts outside the CDR3, is GAGVSQSPRYKVTKRGQDVALRCDPISGHVSLYWYRQALGQGPEFLTYFNYEAQQDKSGLPNDRFSAERPEGSISTLTIQRTEQRDSAMYRCASSPPGTDYEQYFGPGTRLTVT.